This is a list of T cell receptor beta chains from one sample in a study of T-cell memory formation after mild COVID-19. TCRdb ran MiXCR on the 5' RACE reads and lists one entry per CDR3 protein. Of roughly 120,000 distinct CDR3 sequences listed, about 16% are singletons. Sequenced material: PBMCs or a T cell subset sorted from them (not recorded which). Every receptor here comes from an adult woman who had mild COVID-19 (a few samples of this study predate the infection). Cell type and time point are not known. The CDR3 runs from the conserved cysteine through the conserved F or W. D genes are given only for firm matches. Rows give clone size only sometimes, using once, few, many, or a class for an expanded clone.

>TRBJ2-1|TRBV5-1|-|-
CASSLFDSREQFF
TGCGCCAGCAGCTTGTTCGACTCACGTGAGCAGTTCTTC
>TRBJ2-7|TRBV5-6|-|few
CASSLMGRVDYEQYF
TGTGCCAGCAGTCTGATGGGCAGGGTGGACTACGAGCAGTACTTC
>TRBJ2-2|TRBV7-8|-|-
CASSWIQGVVAGELFF
TGTGCCAGCAGCTGGATTCAGGGCGTTGTAGCCGGGGAGCTGTTTTTT
>TRBJ1-1|TRBV5-1|-|once
CASSSGAPYVGEAFF
TGCGCCAGCAGTTCAGGGGCCCCTTACGTGGGTGAAGCTTTCTTT
>TRBJ2-6|TRBV7-2|-|few
CASRLTGRGANVLTF
TGTGCCAGCAGACTCACGGGGAGAGGGGCCAACGTCCTGACTTTC
>TRBJ2-7|TRBV4-3|TRBD2|few
CASSQELESWRLAGVWEQYF
TGCGCCAGCAGCCAAGAATTAGAATCTTGGAGACTAGCGGGAGTGTGGGAGCAGTACTTC
>TRBJ2-7|TRBV11-2|TRBD1|-
CASSSGGHLINEQYF
TGTGCCAGCAGCTCAGGGGGACACCTCATAAACGAGCAGTACTTC
>TRBJ2-1|TRBV4-3|TRBD1|few
CASSHRDSHNEQFF
TGCGCCAGCAGCCATCGGGACAGCCACAATGAGCAGTTCTTC
>TRBJ2-3|TRBV12-3/TRBV12-4|-|-
CASSFLWEGPDTQYF
TGTGCCAGCAGTTTTCTTTGGGAAGGTCCAGATACGCAGTATTTT
>TRBJ2-1|TRBV20-1|TRBD2|-
CSARGASGRGSYNEQFF
TGCAGTGCTAGAGGAGCTAGCGGGAGGGGCTCCTACAATGAGCAGTTCTTC
>TRBJ2-2|TRBV20-1|-|-
CSARAGTANTGELFF
TGCAGTGCTAGGGCGGGGACAGCGAACACCGGGGAGCTGTTTTTT
>TRBJ2-2|TRBV7-2|TRBD2|-
CASTLSGPNTGELFF
TGTGCCAGCACCCTTAGCGGGCCGAACACCGGGGAGCTGTTTTTT
>TRBJ2-7|TRBV7-9|-|few
CASSSPDYSYEQYF
TGTGCCAGCAGCTCGCCGGACTACTCCTACGAGCAGTACTTC
>TRBJ2-7|TRBV28|TRBD2|-
CASSYEAGGNYEQYF
TGTGCCAGCAGTTACGAGGCGGGGGGGAACTACGAGCAGTACTTC
>TRBJ2-7|TRBV12-3/TRBV12-4|TRBD1|few
CASSPGTGQGEQYF
TGTGCCAGCAGCCCGGGGACAGGGCAGGGCGAGCAGTACTTC
>TRBJ2-5|TRBV7-9|-|few
CASSLAGTTETQYF
TGTGCCAGCAGCTTAGCGGGGACGACCGAGACCCAGTACTTC
>TRBJ2-7|TRBV12-3/TRBV12-4|-|few
CASSLSAYEQYF
TGTGCCAGCAGTTTGAGTGCCTACGAGCAGTACTTC
>TRBJ1-1|TRBV29-1|-|-
CSARQVITEAFF
TGCAGCGCCAGACAGGTGATCACTGAAGCTTTCTTT
>TRBJ2-5|TRBV28|-|few
CASSGWGARYQETQYF
TGTGCCAGCAGTGGGTGGGGGGCCAGGTACCAAGAGACCCAGTACTTC
>TRBJ1-1|TRBV6-1|TRBD1|-
CASRQGQGKAFF
TGTGCCAGCAGACAGGGACAGGGAAAAGCTTTCTTT
>TRBJ2-3|TRBV18|TRBD2|-
CASSPLNEIKLAGGLPYTQYF
TGTGCCAGCTCACCACTGAATGAAATAAAACTAGCGGGAGGACTTCCTTATACGCAGTATTTT
>TRBJ2-1|TRBV7-2|-|-
CASSPLAPLGEQFF
TGTGCCAGCAGCCCTCTAGCGCCCCTGGGTGAGCAGTTCTTC
>TRBJ1-2|TRBV2|-|-
CASSEAGEGYGYTF
TGTGCCAGCAGTGAGGCAGGGGAGGGCTATGGCTACACCTTC
>TRBJ2-7|TRBV5-1|TRBD2|few
CASSSRTSGINYEQYF
TGCGCCAGCAGCAGCCGGACTAGCGGGATTAACTACGAGCAGTACTTC
>TRBJ1-1|TRBV5-1|-|-
CASSLAGHQVSEAFF
TGCGCCAGCAGCTTGGCCGGTCACCAAGTCTCTGAAGCTTTCTTT
>TRBJ1-1|TRBV5-1|TRBD1|-
CASSQRQGWATEAFF
TGCGCCAGCAGCCAAAGACAGGGATGGGCCACTGAAGCTTTCTTT
>TRBJ2-1|TRBV5-1|-|-
CASSLYEDNEQFF
TGCGCCAGCAGCTTGTACGAAGACAATGAGCAGTTCTTC
>TRBJ2-7|TRBV9|-|many
CASSPSGRIYEQYF
TGTGCCAGCAGCCCGAGCGGCAGGATCTACGAGCAGTACTTC
>TRBJ1-1|TRBV5-1|TRBD1|few
CASSAGDRYTEAFF
TGCGCCAGCAGCGCGGGGGACAGATACACTGAAGCTTTCTTT
>TRBJ2-7|TRBV5-1|-|few
CASSSKERSYTYEQYF
TGCGCCAGCAGCTCAAAGGAAAGGTCCTACACCTACGAGCAGTACTTC
>TRBJ2-1|TRBV5-4|-|few
CASSLGGAHNEQFF
TGTGCCAGCAGCTTAGGCGGGGCCCACAATGAGCAGTTCTTC
>TRBJ2-4|TRBV11-1|-|-
CASSLAVYPDGAKNIQYF
TGTGCCAGCAGCCTCGCAGTTTACCCGGACGGAGCCAAAAACATTCAGTACTTC
>TRBJ2-7|TRBV27|-|few
CASSQTGGYYEQYF
TGTGCCAGCAGCCAGACGGGCGGGTACTACGAGCAGTACTTC
>TRBJ2-1|TRBV11-3|-|few
CASSPSSGRFNEQFF
TGTGCCAGCAGCCCGAGCAGCGGGCGATTCAATGAGCAGTTCTTC
>TRBJ1-1|TRBV3-1|TRBD1|-
CASSQGQPNTEAFF
TGTGCCAGCAGCCAGGGACAGCCGAACACTGAAGCTTTCTTT
>TRBJ1-3|TRBV7-8|-|-
CASSPGLGSTIYF
TGTGCCAGCAGCCCGGGACTCGGAAGCACCATATATTTT
>TRBJ2-3|TRBV20-1|TRBD2|many
CSASSGGEVRDTQYF
TGCAGTGCTAGCTCGGGGGGGGAGGTGCGAGATACGCAGTATTTT
>TRBJ2-1|TRBV2|TRBD2|-
CASSPGTSGSKGYNEQFF
TGTGCCAGCAGTCCCGGGACTAGCGGGAGTAAAGGATACAATGAGCAGTTCTTC
>TRBJ1-4|TRBV7-9|-|-
CASSGQPGEKLFF
TGTGCCAGCAGCGGACAGCCCGGAGAAAAACTGTTTTTT
>TRBJ2-3|TRBV24-1|TRBD2|-
CATSDSSGRASDTQYF
TGTGCCACCAGTGATTCAAGCGGGAGGGCTTCAGATACGCAGTATTTT
>TRBJ2-7|TRBV7-6|-|few
CASSRTTTDSYEQYF
TGTGCCAGCAGCAGAACTACGACTGACTCCTACGAGCAGTACTTC
>TRBJ2-3|TRBV7-9|TRBD2|-
CASRYSGPSTDTQYF
TGTGCCAGCAGATATAGCGGGCCTAGCACAGATACGCAGTATTTT
>TRBJ2-5|TRBV20-1|-|few
CSARFFQSETQYF
TGCAGTGCTAGATTTTTCCAATCAGAGACCCAGTACTTC
>TRBJ1-5|TRBV18|TRBD1|few
CASSPNRGENQPQHF
TGTGCCAGCTCACCGAACAGGGGCGAAAATCAGCCCCAGCATTTT
>TRBJ2-2|TRBV24-1|-|-
CATSEFSGNGELFF
TGTGCCACCAGTGAATTTTCAGGGAACGGGGAGCTGTTTTTT
>TRBJ2-1|TRBV3-1|-|-
CASSQSGTLYNEQFF
TGTGCCAGCAGCCAAAGTGGTACCCTCTACAATGAGCAGTTCTTC
>TRBJ1-1|TRBV5-1|-|few
CASSLRVSDTEAFF
TGCGCCAGCAGCTTGAGGGTTTCGGACACTGAAGCTTTCTTT
>TRBJ2-2|TRBV12-3/TRBV12-4|-|few
CASSWRADGELFF
TGTGCCAGCAGTTGGCGGGCCGACGGGGAGCTGTTTTTT
>TRBJ1-6|TRBV6-1|-|few
CATRGEAYNSPLHF
TGTGCCACCCGGGGAGAGGCTTATAATTCACCCCTCCACTTT
>TRBJ2-1|TRBV5-4|TRBD2|-
CASSPTSTTYNEQFF
TGTGCCAGCAGCCCGACTAGCACCACCTACAATGAGCAGTTCTTC
>TRBJ2-7|TRBV4-1|-|-
CASSQVTESYEQYF
TGCGCCAGCAGCCAAGTGACCGAGTCCTACGAGCAGTACTTC
>TRBJ2-7|TRBV7-2|TRBD1|few
CASSIYRGLFNEQYF
TGTGCCAGCAGCATCTACAGGGGGCTATTTAACGAGCAGTACTTC
>TRBJ2-7|TRBV29-1|-|few
CSVGRESDEQYF
TGCAGCGTTGGGAGGGAGAGCGACGAGCAGTACTTC
>TRBJ2-5|TRBV25-1|-|few
CASGETQYF
TGTGCCAGTGGAGAGACCCAGTACTTC
>TRBJ1-2|TRBV6-6|-|-
CASSYSPLYGYTF
TGTGCCAGCAGTTACTCGCCCCTCTATGGCTACACCTTC
>TRBJ1-5|TRBV12-3/TRBV12-4|-|many
CASSLGFVQPQHF
TGTGCCAGCAGTTTAGGGTTCGTGCAGCCCCAGCATTTT
>TRBJ1-5|TRBV24-1|TRBD1|-
CATSDTTGPGNQPQHF
TGTGCCACCAGTGACACGACAGGGCCGGGCAATCAGCCCCAGCATTTT
>TRBJ2-3|TRBV3-1|-|many
CASSQGPLTDTQYF
TGTGCCAGCAGCCAAGGGCCTCTCACAGATACGCAGTATTTT
>TRBJ2-5|TRBV12-3/TRBV12-4|TRBD2|few
CASRPTSGVQETQYF
TGTGCCAGCAGGCCGACTAGCGGGGTCCAAGAGACCCAGTACTTC
>TRBJ2-7|TRBV4-1|TRBD2|few
CASSQSGLDLSYEQYF
TGCGCCAGCAGCCAATCGGGACTAGATCTCTCCTACGAGCAGTACTTC